These 11 T cell receptor beta chains came from one sample sequenced in a study of T-cell reconstitution after alpha-beta-depleted transplantation in children (dated by TCRdb to 2015 to 2016). The library was produced with PCR. The sequencer listed for this sample is Illumina HiSeq 2500. TCR libraries were prepared with molecular barcoding, using unique molecular identifiers to normalize TCRbeta repertoire quantification. TCRdb reprocessed the public reads (quality trimming at Q25 with fastp, clone calling with MiXCR) and kept in-frame beta chains. Identical CDR3 protein sequences are pooled into one entry, listed with their most common genes and DNA. In all, the sample holds fewer than 550,000 distinct CDR3 sequences, and approximately 10% of those were seen once. Roughly 5.1% of the sample belongs to the ten largest clones. Sequenced material: PBMCs from the stem cell graft donor, taken from the stem cell graft. The receptor set was obtained from a human donor who donated a stem cell graft to a child with acute myeloid leukemia.

This rearrangement joins TRBV10-3 to TRBJ1-4; 8 bases are a match to TRBD1. The CDR3 has 13 residues. Trimming cost V 8 bases and J 6 bases; bases outside gene matches: 5. Germline assignment: CDR1 ENHRY and CDR2 SYGVKD. CDR3 sequence (DNA): TGTGCCATCTCGGACAGGGAGGATGAAAAACTGTTTTTT. This translates into CAISDREDEKLFF.

This clonotype was seen a few times. This sequence joins TRBV15 and TRBJ2-4; 9 bases agree with TRBD2. This CDR3 has 15 amino acids. Germline V gene sequence: CDR1 LNHNV, CDR2 YYDKDF (reference sequence). V shed 6 bases, J shed 9 bases, and the junction held 12 bases outside the gene matches. The CDR3 DNA reads as TGTGCCACCAGTGAGCTCCTAGCGGGGATGGGCATTCAGTACTTC. Translation: CATSELLAGMGIQYF.

This clonotype was detected a few times. This sequence joins TRBV5-1 and TRBJ2-5; 7 positions agree with TRBD2. In germline, CDR1 is SGHRS, CDR2 YFSETQ. This CDR3 has 15 residues. Germline trimming cut 5 bases from V and 4 bases from J; bases unmatched to any gene: 11. The DNA for the CDR3 is TGCGCCAGCAGGAGGAGCGGGGTGGTAGCAGAGACCCAGTACTTC. This translates into CASRRSGVVAETQYF.

This clonotype was detected ten times or more. This rearrangement joins TRBV12-3 or TRBV12-4 to TRBJ2-3, with TRBD2 matching 9 bases. The CDR3 has 14 residues. The V gene end was trimmed by 4 bases and the J gene end by 1 base; junction bases not matched to a gene: 0. CDR3 in amino acids: CASSSSGGTDTQYF. In DNA form, the CDR3 reads TGTGCCAGCAGTTCTAGCGGGGGCACAGATACGCAGTATTTT.

This clonotype was seen a handful of times. The chain is built from TRBV25-1 and TRBJ2-7; a possible D gene is TRBD1 (6 bases). The length of the CDR3 is 11 residues. CDR1 and CDR2 from the germline V gene are MGHDK and SYGVNS. In DNA form, the CDR3 reads TGTGGTTCAGGGGAGATCCACGAGCAGTACTTC. It specifies CGSGEIHEQYF.

Only a few counts were recorded for this clonotype. The chain carries TRBV3-1 and TRBJ2-1; D not resolved. Trimming pared 1 base from V and 6 bases from J, leaving 7 bases between. CDR1 and CDR2 (germline): LGHDT, YNNKEL (reference sequence). The CDR3 is 13 residues long. The DNA of the CDR3 is TGTGCCAGCAGCCAAGGGTGGGGCAATGAGCAGTTCTTC. Protein: CASSQGWGNEQFF.

The chain joins TRBV11-3 to TRBJ1-2; TRBD1 matches at 7 bases. The junction had 6 bases not matched to a gene; V was cut back by 5 bases and J by 6 bases. This CDR3 is built from 13 residues. Germline V gene lookup returns CDR1 SGHNT and CDR2 YENEEA. CDR3: CASSLSQGHGYTF. The DNA for the CDR3 is TGTGCCAGCAGCCTATCACAGGGGCATGGCTACACCTTC.

The chain carries TRBV5-1 and TRBJ2-2; tentative D call: TRBD1 (5 bases). V lost 5 bases, J lost 0 bases, and 17 bases lay in between. Germline V gives CDR1 SGHRS, CDR2 YFSETQ. There are 17 residues in the CDR3. The CDR3 loop is CASSPQGWATNTGELFF. The CDR3 DNA reads TGCGCCAGCAGTCCCCAGGGATGGGCTACGAACACCGGGGAGCTGTTTTTT. The variable domain in full, completed from reference TRBV5-1 and TRBJ2-2, reads KAGVTQTPRYLIKTRGQQVTLSCSPISGHRSVSWYQQTPGQGLQFLFEYFSETQRNKGNFPGRFSGRQFSNSRSEMNVSTLELGDSALYLCASSPQGWATNTGELFFGEGSRLTVL.

V is TRBV7-3 and J is TRBJ2-1; D perhaps matches TRBD2 (7 bases). CDR3 size: 20 residues. Germline loops: CDR1 SGHTA, CDR2 FQGTGA. The V gene lost 5 bases and the J gene lost 0 bases, with 26 bases spanning the gap. The CDR3 sequence is CASSKRGGRSGVGSYNEQFF. CDR3 bases: TGTGCCAGCAGCAAAAGGGGGGGCAGGAGTGGAGTAGGCTCCTACAATGAGCAGTTCTTC. Variable domain in full (rest from reference TRBV7-3 and TRBJ2-1): GAGVSQTPSNKVTEKGKYVELRCDPISGHTALYWYRQSLGQGPEFLIYFQGTGAADDSGLPNDRFFAVRPEGSVSTLKIQRTERGDSAVYLCASSKRGGRSGVGSYNEQFFGPGTRLTVL.

This clonotype was seen more than once but under ten times. Germline and junction disagree at one end, which may indicate a read error. The CDR3 bases are TGTGCTAGCAGCCCGACGGGCGGGGAGCTGTTTTTT. Translating gives CASSPTGGELFF. The V call is TRBV7-7, the J call TRBJ2-2, with no clear D. Germline V gene lookup returns CDR1 SSHAT and CDR2 FNYEAQ (reference sequence). CDR3 length: 12 amino acids.

This clonotype was detected ten times or more. The chain joins TRBV7-2 to TRBJ1-4; no clear D. The CDR3 extends over 13 amino acids. Trimming stripped 3 bases from V and 8 bases from J, with 10 bases between. CDR1 and CDR2 (germline): SGHTA, FQGNSA. The CDR3 DNA sequence: TGTGCCAGCAGCTTGGTAGGGCGCGAAAAACTGTTTTTT. It codes for CASSLVGREKLFF.